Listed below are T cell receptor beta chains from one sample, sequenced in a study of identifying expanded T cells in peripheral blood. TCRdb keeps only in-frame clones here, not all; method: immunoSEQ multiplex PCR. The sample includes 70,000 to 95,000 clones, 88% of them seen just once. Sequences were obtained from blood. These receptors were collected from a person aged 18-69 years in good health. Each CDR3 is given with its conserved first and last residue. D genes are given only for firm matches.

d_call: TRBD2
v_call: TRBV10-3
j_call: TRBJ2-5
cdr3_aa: CAISDPGTSGETQYF

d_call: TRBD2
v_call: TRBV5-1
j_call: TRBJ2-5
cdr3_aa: CASSWTSGGVQETQYF

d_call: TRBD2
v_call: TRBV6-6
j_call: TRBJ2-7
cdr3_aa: CASSYSGGYGNEQYF

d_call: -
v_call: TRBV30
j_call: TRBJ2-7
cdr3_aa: CAWDRQYF

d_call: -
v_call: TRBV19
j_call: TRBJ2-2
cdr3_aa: CASSPVEVINTGELFF

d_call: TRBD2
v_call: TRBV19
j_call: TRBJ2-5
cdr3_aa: CASSIQGGRLETQYF

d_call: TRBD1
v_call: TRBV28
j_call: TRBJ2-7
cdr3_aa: CASSMTGESYEQYF

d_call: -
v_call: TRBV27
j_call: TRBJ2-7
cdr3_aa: CASSSNRGGAYEQYF

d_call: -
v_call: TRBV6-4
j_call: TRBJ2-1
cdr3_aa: CASSGSPQGNEQFF

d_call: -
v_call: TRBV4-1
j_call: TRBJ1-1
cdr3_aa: CASTGVNTEAFF

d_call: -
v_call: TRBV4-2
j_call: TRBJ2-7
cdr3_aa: CASSQDLRTDEQYF

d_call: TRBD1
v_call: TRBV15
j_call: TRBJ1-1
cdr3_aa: CATSRDRGAAEAFF

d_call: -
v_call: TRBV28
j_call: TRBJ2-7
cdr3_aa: CASSLGPGTHPYEQYF

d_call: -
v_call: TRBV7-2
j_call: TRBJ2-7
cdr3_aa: CASSSPGPHAEQYF

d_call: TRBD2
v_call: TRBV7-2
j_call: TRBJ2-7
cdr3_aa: CASSLAPGTNYEQYF

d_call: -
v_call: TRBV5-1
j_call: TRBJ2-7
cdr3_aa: CASSLAGSNMVGHEQYF

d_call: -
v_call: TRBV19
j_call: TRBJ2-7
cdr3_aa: CASSIDSYEQYF

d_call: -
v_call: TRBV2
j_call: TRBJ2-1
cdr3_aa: CASSEGWNEQFF

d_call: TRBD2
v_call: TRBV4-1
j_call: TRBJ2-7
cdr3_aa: CASSEASGEDYEQYF

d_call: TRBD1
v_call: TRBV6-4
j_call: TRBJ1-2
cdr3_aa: CASIGQVWSLDYTF

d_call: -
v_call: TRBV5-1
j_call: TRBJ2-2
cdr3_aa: CASKSRDGPRGRELFF

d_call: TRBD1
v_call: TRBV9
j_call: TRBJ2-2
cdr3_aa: CASSERQGTTGELFF

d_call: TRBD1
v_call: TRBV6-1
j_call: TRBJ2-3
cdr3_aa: CASSLDRADTQYF

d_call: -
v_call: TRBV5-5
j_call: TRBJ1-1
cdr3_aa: CASSDVESRTEAFF

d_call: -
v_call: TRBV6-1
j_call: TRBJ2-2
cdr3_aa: CASSGTLRGTGELFF

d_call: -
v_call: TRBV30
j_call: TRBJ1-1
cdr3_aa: CAWSVVGDTEAFF

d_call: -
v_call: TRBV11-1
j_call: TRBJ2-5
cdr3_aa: CASSLRDRGLQETQYF

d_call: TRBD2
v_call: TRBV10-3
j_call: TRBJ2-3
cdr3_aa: CAISDVAGGSDTQYF

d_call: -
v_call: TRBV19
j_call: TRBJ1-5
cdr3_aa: CASSEQNQPQHF

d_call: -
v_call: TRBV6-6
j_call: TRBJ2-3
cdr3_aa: CASSYTGGDTDTQYF

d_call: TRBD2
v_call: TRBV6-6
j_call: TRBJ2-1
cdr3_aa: CASKRGYNEQFF

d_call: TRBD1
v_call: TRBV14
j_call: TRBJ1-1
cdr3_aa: CASRQQGGAEAFF

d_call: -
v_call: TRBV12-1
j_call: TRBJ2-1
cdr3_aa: CASSFVVGYNEQFF

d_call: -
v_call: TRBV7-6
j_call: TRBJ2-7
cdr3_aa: CASSSNRDSYEQYF

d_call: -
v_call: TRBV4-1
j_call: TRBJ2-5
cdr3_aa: CASSPEGPDNEQETQYF

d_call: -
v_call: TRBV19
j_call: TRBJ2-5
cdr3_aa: CASSIEGGAETQYF

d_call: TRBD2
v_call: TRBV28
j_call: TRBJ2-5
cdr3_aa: CASSLGFGRGPSGGPETQYF

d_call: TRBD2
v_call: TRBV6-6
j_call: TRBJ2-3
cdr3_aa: CASSYASGGTDTQYF

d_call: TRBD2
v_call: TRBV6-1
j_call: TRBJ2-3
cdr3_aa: CASSEEAGGPDTQYF

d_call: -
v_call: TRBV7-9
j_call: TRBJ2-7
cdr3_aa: CASSLGSGYEQYF

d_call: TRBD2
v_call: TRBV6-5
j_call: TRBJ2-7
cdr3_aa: CASNPGTSGYEQYF

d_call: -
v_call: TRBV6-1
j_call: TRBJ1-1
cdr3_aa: CASSDRVGSAEAFF

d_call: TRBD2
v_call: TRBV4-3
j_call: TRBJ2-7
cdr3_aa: CASSQGLADSYEQYF

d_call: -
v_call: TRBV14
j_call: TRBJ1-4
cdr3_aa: CASSQEVFGRAYEKLFF

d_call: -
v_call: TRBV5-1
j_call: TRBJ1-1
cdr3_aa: CASSLGGLPEAFF

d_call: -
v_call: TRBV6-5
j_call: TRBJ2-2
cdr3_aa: CACLGGNTGELFF

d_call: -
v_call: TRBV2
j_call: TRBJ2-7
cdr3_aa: CASSEAGEVGEQYF

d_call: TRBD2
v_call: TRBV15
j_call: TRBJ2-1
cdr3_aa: CATSRDIAGMGSYNEQFF

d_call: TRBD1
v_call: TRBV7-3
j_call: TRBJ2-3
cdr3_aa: CASSLTGTGWTDTQYF